The 20 T cell receptor beta chains reported below all come from one sample, sequenced in a study of cytomegalovirus exposure and HLA in healthy donors. The table came from immunoSEQ multiplex PCR; TCRdb's copy has only in-frame clones and leaves some out. The data contain about 200,000 clones, roughly 81% of them seen just once; the ten biggest clones take up around 1.2%. Sequenced: PBMCs. The receptor source for this set is a woman in her twenties or thirties in good health and CMV-seronegative.

In this sample, this clone turned up a few times. The V and J genes are TRBV30 and TRBJ1-2, with 7 bases identical to TRBD1. The CDR3 extends over 14 amino acids. The V gene end was trimmed by 4 bases and the J gene end by 7 bases; junction bases not matched to a gene: 12. The V gene's germline CDR1 is GTSNPN and CDR2 SVGIG (reference sequence). Here the CDR3 DNA reads TGTGCCTGGACCCGGGGACAGCTCAAAGGTGGCTACACCTTC. Protein: CAWTRGQLKGGYTF.

The chain recombines TRBV19 with TRBJ1-5; no clear D gene. V dropped 6 bases and J dropped 6 bases, with 18 bases sitting between them. The CDR3 extends over 15 amino acids. Germline CDR1 and CDR2: LNHDA and SQIVND (reference sequence). In DNA form, the CDR3 reads TGTGCCAGTAGATCGGGATCTCCCCGGGGTCAGCCCCAGCATTTT. Its translation: CASRSGSPRGQPQHF.

The CDR3 region is CASRDRWINYGYTF. The CDR3 DNA sequence: TGTGCCAGCAGGGACAGATGGATTAACTATGGCTACACCTTC. This chain uses TRBV6-1 with TRBJ1-2, with D possibly being TRBD1 (6 bases). Trimming pared 6 bases from V and 1 base from J, leaving 12 bases between. The germline CDR1 and CDR2 sequences are MNHNS and SASEGT. There are 14 residues in the CDR3.

This rearrangement joins TRBV7-2 to TRBJ1-2, with D possibly TRBD1 on 6 matching bases. This CDR3 spans 15 amino acids. Trimming stripped 0 bases from V and 8 bases from J, with 16 bases between. Germline CDR1 and CDR2: SGHTA and FQGNSA. CDR3: CASSLALRGAEGYTF. CDR3 DNA sequence: TGTGCCAGCAGCTTAGCGCTCCGGGGGGCGGAAGGCTACACCTTC.

The V call is TRBV5-4, the J call TRBJ2-5; 9 nucleotides align to TRBD1. The ends lost 3 bases at V and 2 bases at J; junction bases unmatched: 8. This CDR3 spans 16 amino acids. Germline V gene lookup returns CDR1 SGHNT and CDR2 YYREEE (reference sequence). CDR3 coding DNA: TGTGCCAGCAGCTCCAAAACCGGACAGGGGCAAGAGACCCAGTACTTC. Translated, it gives CASSSKTGQGQETQYF.

Here the CDR3 reads CASRPTGLLTETQYF. The CDR3 DNA reads TGTGCCAGCCGCCCGACAGGGCTGCTGACGGAGACCCAGTACTTC. The J gene is TRBJ2-5, the V gene TRBV28; 7 nucleotides match TRBD1. Trimming took 8 bases from V and 5 from J; bases not matched to a gene: 14. Germline V gene data show CDR1 as MDHEN and CDR2 as SYDVKM. The CDR3 extends over 15 amino acids. Looking up the rest from reference TRBV28 and TRBJ2-5 gives the full variable domain: DVKVTQSSRYLVKRTGEKVFLECVQDMDHENMFWYRQDPGLGLRLIYFSYDVKMKEKGDIPEGYSVSREKKERFSLILESASTNQTSMYLCASRPTGLLTETQYFGPGTRLLVL.

The chain employs TRBV6-5 and TRBJ2-5; D may be TRBD2 (5 bases). This CDR3 is 13 amino acids long. Germline V gene sequence: CDR1 MNHEY, CDR2 SVGAGI. V was shortened by 7 bases and J by 3 bases, with 12 bases between the two germline ends. The CDR3 bases are TGTGCCAGCACTGAGAGCGGAGAAGAGACCCAGTACTTC. Amino acid sequence: CASTESGEETQYF.

This clone came up once. The chain links TRBV7-4 to TRBJ1-2; TRBD1 is a possible D gene (5 bases). CDR1 is SGHVT and CDR2 is SQSDAQ in the germline V gene. This CDR3 spans 15 amino acids. The V end was cut by 2 bases, the J end by 0 bases, with 10 bases between. The CDR3 DNA follows: TGTGCCAGCAGCTTAATTCAGGACACTAACTATGGCTACACCTTC. Residues: CASSLIQDTNYGYTF.

The genes are TRBV27 and TRBJ2-2; weak D call: TRBD1 (5 bases). The V end was cut by 6 bases, the J end by 1 base, with 9 bases between. Germline loops: CDR1 MNHEY, CDR2 SMNVEV (reference sequence). The CDR3 has 14 residues. The CDR3 sequence: CASRPTGNTGELFF. DNA of the CDR3: TGTGCCAGCAGACCTACAGGGAACACCGGGGAGCTGTTTTTT.

This clone was recorded many times. The chain is built from TRBV10-2 and TRBJ2-1; 13 bases map to TRBD2. V shed 3 bases, J shed 8 bases, and the junction held 4 bases outside the gene matches. The CDR3 is 15 residues long. Germline values: CDR1 WSHSY, CDR2 SAAADI. DNA for the CDR3: TGCGCCAGCAGTGAACTAGCGGGGGGGAGGGATGAGCAGTTCTTC. Protein sequence: CASSELAGGRDEQFF.

The table lists this clone with many counts. This chain links TRBV28 with TRBJ1-2; D possibly corresponds to TRBD1 (6 bases). Germline V CDR1 and CDR2: MDHEN, SYDVKM. The CDR3 covers 15 residues. Trimming left V 7 bases short and J 1 base short, with 16 bases between. The CDR3 loop reads CASTSGQPHNYGYTF. As DNA, the CDR3 is TGTGCCAGCACCTCGGGACAACCACATAACTATGGCTACACCTTC.

The chain recombines TRBV6-1 with TRBJ1-1; possible D gene TRBD1, 5 bases. Trimming pared 4 bases from V and 6 bases from J, leaving 9 bases between. Germline V gene lookup returns CDR1 MNHNS and CDR2 SASEGT. There are 12 residues in the CDR3. This CDR3 is CASSVGGAEAFF. The CDR3 nucleotides read TGTGCCAGCAGTGTGGGGGGAGCTGAAGCTTTCTTT.

This chain links TRBV30 with TRBJ2-5; 8 bases line up with TRBD1. Per germline, CDR1 GTSNPN and CDR2 SVGIG (reference sequence). The junction had 6 bases not matched to a gene; V was cut back by 0 bases and J by 0 bases. The CDR3 covers 16 residues. DNA for the CDR3: TGTGCCTGGAGTGTACTTAACAGGGGGGACCAAGAGACCCAGTACTTC. It is translated as CAWSVLNRGDQETQYF.

Here the CDR3 reads CASSSQTSGPYNEQFF. CDR3 sequence (DNA): TGTGCCAGCAGCTCCCAGACTAGCGGACCTTACAATGAGCAGTTCTTC. J is TRBJ2-1 and V is TRBV7-9; the match to TRBD2 covers 9 bases. V gave up 4 bases and J gave up 4 bases; unmatched junction bases: 8. The CDR3 loop spans 16 amino acids. Looked up from germline, CDR1 is SEHNR and CDR2 is FQNEAQ (reference sequence).

This chain uses TRBV5-1 with TRBJ1-2; 8 bases map to TRBD1. Germline V lookup: CDR1 SGHRS, CDR2 YFSETQ. Germline trimming cut 6 bases from V and 7 bases from J; bases unmatched to any gene: 8. There are 13 residues in the CDR3. The CDR3: CASNLDRGGGYTF. The CDR3 DNA reads TGCGCCAGCAACCTTGACAGGGGAGGTGGCTACACCTTC.

This clone was picked up a small number of times. The chain uses TRBV7-8 and TRBJ2-2; possible D gene TRBD1, 6 bases. The CDR3 is 15 amino acids. V lost 1 base and J lost 7, with 13 bases in between. Germline V gene lookup returns CDR1 SGHVS and CDR2 FQNEAQ. CDR3 loop: CASSLVLGGIGELFF. The CDR3 nucleotides read TGTGCCAGCAGCTTAGTCTTAGGGGGAATCGGGGAGCTGTTTTTT.

The chain combines TRBV6-5 with TRBJ1-4, with D unclear. Germline-derived CDR1 and CDR2 are MNHEY and SVGAGI. This CDR3 is 14 amino acids long. The V gene lost 8 bases and the J gene lost 6 bases, with 16 bases spanning the gap. The CDR3 nucleotides are TGTGCCAGCCGACTTGAGGGTTCCGATGAAAAACTGTTTTTT. This gives the protein CASRLEGSDEKLFF.

Details on this clone: The identical CDR3 is also encoded by other nucleotide sequences in the sample. This rearrangement joins TRBV4-1 to TRBJ1-1; D not resolved. This CDR3 has 14 residues. Germline loops: CDR1 MGHRA, CDR2 YSYEKL. V gave up 0 bases and J gave up 1 base, with 6 bases separating them. CDR3 DNA: TGCGCCAGCAGCCAAGATCGGTCGAACACTGAAGCTTTCTTT. Its translation is CASSQDRSNTEAFF.

J is TRBJ2-7 and V is TRBV7-9, with 11 bases lining up with TRBD2. CDR3 size: 15 residues. In germline, CDR1 is SEHNR, CDR2 FQNEAQ (reference sequence). V trimming: 3 bases; J trimming: 7 bases; junction bases outside the gene matches: 8. The CDR3 is CASSFTSGGRREQYF. The CDR3 nucleotides read TGTGCCAGCAGCTTTACTAGCGGGGGACGGAGGGAGCAGTACTTC.

The rearrangement links TRBV5-1 to TRBJ2-3; 9 bases line up with TRBD1. The germline gives CDR1 SGHRS, CDR2 YFSETQ. With V trimmed by 2 bases and J by 2 bases, 3 bases remained unmatched. This CDR3 comprises 15 residues. CDR3 region: CASSFGQGSTDTQYF. The CDR3 nucleotides are TGCGCCAGCAGCTTCGGACAGGGGTCCACAGATACGCAGTATTTT.